The clone carrying this TCR beta chain has just a few counts. No antigen is known for it. Germline assignment: CDR1 SGHTA and CDR2 FQGTGA. The CDR3 spans 17 residues. J gave up 5 bases and V 5 bases, and 12 bases lay outside the gene matches. TCRdb re-called the 5' RACE reads with MiXCR, one entry per CDR3 protein. This table holds under 450,000 distinct CDR3 sequences, approximately 14% found once. The sample originates from a study of T-cell memory formation after mild COVID-19. Study at large: For the most part, TCR clusters were specific to one donor.

Study-wide results and limits: Clones which contracted sat mainly in CM and EM if CD4+, and in EMRA if CD8+. Researchers found some responding clones in pre-infection memory, a sign that cross-reactive memory joined. Contracting clones from day 15 to 85 showed balanced CD4/CD8; later expanders favored CD4+.

Input material: PBMCs or a T cell subset sorted from them (not recorded which). The chain employs TRBV7-3 and TRBJ2-5; 12 bases map to TRBD1. The source of this sequence is a man in his late teens or twenties who had mild COVID-19 (a few samples of this study predate the infection). Cell type and time point are not known. This chain's CDR3 is CASSPTGGTGGFETQYF. The CDR3, as DNA: TGTGCCAGCAGCCCGACCGGGGGGACAGGGGGCTTTGAGACCCAGTACTTC.